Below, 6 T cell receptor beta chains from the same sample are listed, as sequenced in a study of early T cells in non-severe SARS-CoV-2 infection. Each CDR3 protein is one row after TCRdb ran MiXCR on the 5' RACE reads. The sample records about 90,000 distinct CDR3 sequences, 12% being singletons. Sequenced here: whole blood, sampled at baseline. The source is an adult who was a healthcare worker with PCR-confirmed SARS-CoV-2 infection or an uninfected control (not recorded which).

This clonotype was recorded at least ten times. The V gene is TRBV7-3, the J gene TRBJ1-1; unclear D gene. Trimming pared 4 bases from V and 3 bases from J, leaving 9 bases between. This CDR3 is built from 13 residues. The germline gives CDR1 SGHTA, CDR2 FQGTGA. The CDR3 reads CASSSDGDTEAFF. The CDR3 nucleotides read TGTGCCAGCAGCTCGGACGGGGACACTGAAGCTTTCTTT. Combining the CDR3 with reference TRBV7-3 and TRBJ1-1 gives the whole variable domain GAGVSQTPSNKVTEKGKYVELRCDPISGHTALYWYRQSLGQGPEFLIYFQGTGAADDSGLPNDRFFAVRPEGSVSTLKIQRTERGDSAVYLCASSSDGDTEAFFGQGTRLTVV.

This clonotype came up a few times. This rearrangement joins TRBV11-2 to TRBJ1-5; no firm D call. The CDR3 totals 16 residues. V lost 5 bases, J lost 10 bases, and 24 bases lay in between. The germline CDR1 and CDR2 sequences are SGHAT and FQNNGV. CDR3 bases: TGTGCCAGCAGCCCAGACCCACCAGCAACCGGCTCACCCCAGCATTTT. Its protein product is CASSPDPPATGSPQHF.

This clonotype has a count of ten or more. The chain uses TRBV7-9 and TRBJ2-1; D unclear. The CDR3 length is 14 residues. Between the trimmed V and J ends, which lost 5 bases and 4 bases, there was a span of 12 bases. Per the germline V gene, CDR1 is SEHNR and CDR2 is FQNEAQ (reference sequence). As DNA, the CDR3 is TGTGCCAGCAGCCCCCGGGCCCTATACAATGAGCAGTTCTTC. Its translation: CASSPRALYNEQFF. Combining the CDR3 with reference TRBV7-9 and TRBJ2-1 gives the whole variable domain DTGVSQNPRHKITKRGQNVTFRCDPISEHNRLYWYRQTLGQGPEFLTYFQNEAQLEKSRLLSDRFSAERPKGSFSTLEIQRTEQGDSAMYLCASSPRALYNEQFFGPGTRLTVL.

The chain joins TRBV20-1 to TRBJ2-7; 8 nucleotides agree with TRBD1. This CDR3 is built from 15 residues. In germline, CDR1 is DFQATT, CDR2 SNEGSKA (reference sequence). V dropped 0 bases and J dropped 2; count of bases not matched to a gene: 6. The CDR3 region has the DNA TGCAGTGCTAGAGATTACTGGACAGGGCCCTACGAGCAGTACTTC. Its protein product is CSARDYWTGPYEQYF.

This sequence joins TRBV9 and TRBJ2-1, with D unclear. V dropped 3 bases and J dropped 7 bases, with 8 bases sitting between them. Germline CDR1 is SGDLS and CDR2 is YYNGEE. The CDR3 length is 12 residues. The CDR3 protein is CASSEYGNEQFF. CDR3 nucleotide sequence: TGTGCCAGCAGCGAGTATGGGAATGAGCAGTTCTTC.

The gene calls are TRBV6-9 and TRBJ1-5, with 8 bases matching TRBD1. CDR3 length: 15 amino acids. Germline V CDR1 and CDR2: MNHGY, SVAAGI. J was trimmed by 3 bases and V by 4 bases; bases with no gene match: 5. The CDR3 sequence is CASSSGQVDNQPQHF. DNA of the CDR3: TGTGCCAGCAGTTCGGGACAGGTGGACAATCAGCCCCAGCATTTT.